These 27 T cell receptor beta chains were all obtained from the same sample, sequenced in a study of blood T cell repertoires in COVID-19. Sequencing was performed with immunoSEQ multiplex PCR; in TCRdb, only in-frame clones are kept and a portion is missing. In the table there are approximately 90,000 clones, roughly 80% of which are singletons. Sequencing used peripheral blood. The receptors derive from a human donor in a cohort sampled during active COVID-19.

This clone was observed a single time. The genes are TRBV11-3 and TRBJ2-1; D remains ambiguous. The CDR3 runs 13 residues. CDR1 SGHNT and CDR2 YENEEA come from the germline V gene. Trimming removed 2 bases from V and 7 bases from J, with 9 bases in between. CDR3 in amino acids: CASSLLASNEQFF. CDR3 in DNA: TGTGCCAGCAGCTTATTGGCCTCGAATGAGCAGTTCTTC.

This chain links TRBV4-2 with TRBJ2-1, with 9 bases aligning to TRBD2. The CDR3 is 15 amino acids. Per germline, CDR1 LGHNA and CDR2 YNFKEQ. Losses at the gene ends were 1 base for V and 6 bases for J; bases not matched to a gene: 4. The CDR3 DNA reads as TGTGCCAGCAGCCAAGTGGGGACTAGCTTCAATGAGCAGTTCTTC. It translates to CASSQVGTSFNEQFF.

The gene calls are TRBV11-2 and TRBJ2-4; 11 nucleotides align to TRBD1. The CDR3 is 16 residues long. With 3 bases clipped from V and 4 bases from J, the junction kept 5 bases outside the gene matches. In germline, CDR1 is SGHAT, CDR2 FQNNGV. The CDR3 here is CASSFAGTGGKNIQYF. The CDR3 DNA follows: TGTGCCAGCAGCTTCGCTGGGACAGGGGGAAAAAACATTCAGTACTTC.

In its sample, this clone was seen a few times. The V and J genes are TRBV27 and TRBJ1-6; a weak D match, TRBD1 (6 bases). The CDR3 runs 16 residues. The germline gives CDR1 MNHEY, CDR2 SMNVEV (reference sequence). V lost 7 bases and J lost 7, with 20 bases in between. The CDR3 nucleotides read TGTGCCAGCACCGTCTCCCGAGGGGGTCGCAATTCACCCCTCCACTTT. Translation gives CASTVSRGGRNSPLHF.

The rearrangement links TRBV6-5 to TRBJ1-4; D perhaps matches TRBD1 (6 bases). V lost 2 bases and J lost 4, with 14 bases in between. From germline, CDR1 is MNHEY and CDR2 SVGAGI. CDR3 length: 16 amino acids. The CDR3 region is CASSYNPVGGNEKLFF. CDR3 in DNA: TGTGCCAGCAGTTACAACCCGGTAGGGGGTAATGAAAAACTGTTTTTT.

V is TRBV10-3 and J is TRBJ2-7; tentative D call: TRBD2 (5 bases). V was clipped by 7 bases and J by 2 bases, with 15 bases between them. The germline V gene has CDR1 ENHRY and CDR2 SYGVKD. The CDR3 length is 14 residues. CDR3 in amino acids: CAITPGGPPYEQYF. CDR3 nucleotide sequence: TGTGCCATCACGCCAGGAGGCCCGCCCTACGAGCAGTACTTC.

The V and J genes are TRBV6-5 and TRBJ2-3; no firm D call. CDR1 is MNHEY and CDR2 is SVGAGI in the germline V gene. CDR3 length: 14 amino acids. Trimming pared 0 bases from V and 1 base from J, leaving 5 bases between. For the CDR3, the DNA is TGTGCCAGCAGTTACTCTCCGGGCACAGATACGCAGTATTTT. It specifies CASSYSPGTDTQYF.

The chain links TRBV24-1 to TRBJ2-5, with 7 bases lining up with TRBD1. The CDR3 consists of 16 residues. With V trimmed by 8 bases and J by 2 bases, 13 bases remained unmatched. Germline assignment: CDR1 KGHDR and CDR2 SFDVKD. Here the CDR3 reads CATKRQGERAQETQYF. The CDR3 DNA reads as TGTGCCACCAAACGACAGGGCGAGAGGGCGCAAGAGACCCAGTACTTC.

This clone was seen a single time. The rearrangement links TRBV28 to TRBJ2-7; tentatively, D is TRBD2 (6 bases). Deletions cut 4 bases from V and 2 bases from J, with 12 bases between. The CDR3 length is 14 residues. Germline V gene lookup returns CDR1 MDHEN and CDR2 SYDVKM. The CDR3 nucleotides read TGTGCCAGCAGTTCTCCCGTAGCGGCCTACGAGCAGTACTTC. It specifies CASSSPVAAYEQYF.

The chain has TRBV28 and TRBJ1-1; tentative D call: TRBD1 (6 bases). Trimming left V 3 bases short and J 2 bases short, with 10 bases between. This CDR3 has 14 residues. Per the germline V gene, CDR1 is MDHEN and CDR2 is SYDVKM. The CDR3 coding sequence is TGTGCCAGCAGTTTGGGACACCCCAACACTGAAGCTTTCTTT. Amino acid sequence: CASSLGHPNTEAFF.

The chain recombines TRBV6-6 with TRBJ1-2, with D hard to call. This CDR3 has 12 residues. Trimming left V 4 bases short and J 6 bases short, with 9 bases between. CDR1 MNHNY and CDR2 SVGAGI come from the germline V gene (reference sequence). The CDR3 loop is CASSSRTHGYTF. DNA for the CDR3: TGTGCCAGCAGTTCCCGGACTCATGGCTACACCTTC.

This chain connects TRBV28 to TRBJ1-1; D possibly corresponds to TRBD1 (6 bases). This CDR3 spans 15 amino acids. CDR1 is MDHEN, CDR2 SYDVKM, per germline. Trimming shortened V by 4 bases and J by 5 bases, and 17 bases separated the two germline ends. The DNA of the CDR3 is TGTGCCAGCAGTTCCCTAACAGGGAAAAGGACTGAAGCTTTCTTT. It is translated as CASSSLTGKRTEAFF.

This chain joins TRBV29-1 and TRBJ1-2; 8 bases fit TRBD1. The germline gives CDR1 SQVTM, CDR2 ANQGSEA. The CDR3 contains 12 residues. V lost 2 bases, J lost 8 bases, and 4 bases stayed unmatched. CDR3 sequence (DNA): TGCAGCGTTGAACAGGGGGCCGAGGGCTACACCTTC. Amino acid sequence: CSVEQGAEGYTF.

J is TRBJ2-5 and V is TRBV5-4; 14 nucleotides match TRBD2. The CDR3 contains 15 residues. Germline V gene lookup returns CDR1 SGHNT and CDR2 YYREEE (reference sequence). V lost 3 bases to trimming and J lost 5 bases; unmatched junction nucleotides: 3. The CDR3 DNA is TGTGCCAGCAGCTCGGGACTAGCGGGAGTGGAGACCCAGTACTTC. Its translation is CASSSGLAGVETQYF.

This chain joins TRBV11-2 and TRBJ2-5, with D perhaps matching TRBD2 (7 bases). The length of the CDR3 is 15 residues. The germline V gene encodes CDR1 SGHAT and CDR2 FQNNGV. The ends were cut back, 0 bases at V and 2 bases at J, with 10 bases in the middle. The CDR3 DNA reads TGTGCCAGCAGCTTAGAAGCGGGACATCAAGAGACCCAGTACTTC. Translating it yields CASSLEAGHQETQYF. Based on the CDR3 plus reference TRBV11-2 and TRBJ2-5, the full variable domain is EAGVAQSPRYKIIEKRQSVAFWCNPISGHATLYWYQQILGQGPKLLIQFQNNGVVDDSQLPKDRFSAERLKGVDSTLKIQPAKLEDSAVYLCASSLEAGHQETQYFGPGTRLLVL.

The rearrangement links TRBV28 to TRBJ1-6, with D perhaps TRBD1 (5 bases). V was cut by 7 bases and J by 10 bases, with 23 bases left in between. The CDR3 sequence is 16 residues long. CDR1 MDHEN and CDR2 SYDVKM come from the germline V gene. This chain's CDR3 is CASTSDSFTVRSPLHF. CDR3 bases: TGTGCCAGCACCTCCGACAGCTTTACGGTCCGGTCACCCCTCCACTTT.

This chain links TRBV19 with TRBJ1-3, with D hard to call. CDR3 size: 13 residues. V lost 6 bases and J 2 bases, leaving 8 bases between the germline ends. Looked up from germline, CDR1 is LNHDA and CDR2 is SQIVND (reference sequence). The CDR3 bases are TGTGCCAGTAGCCAGGAACCTGGAAACACCATATATTTT. Protein product: CASSQEPGNTIYF. The full variable domain, in which reference TRBV19 and TRBJ1-3 provide the parts outside the CDR3, is DGGITQSPKYLFRKEGQNVTLSCEQNLNHDAMYWYRQDPGQGLRLIYYSQIVNDFQKGDIAEGYSVSREKKESFPLTVTSAQKNPTAFYLCASSQEPGNTIYFGEGSWLTVV.

The rearrangement joins TRBV6-5 to TRBJ1-1, with 9 bases matching TRBD1. The trim removed 6 bases at V and 10 bases at J, leaving 6 bases unmatched. Germline V gene lookup returns CDR1 MNHEY and CDR2 SVGAGI. The CDR3 spans 12 residues. CDR3 loop: CASSRGTGIAFF. DNA of the CDR3: TGTGCCAGCAGCCGCGGGACAGGGATAGCTTTCTTT.

The chain joins TRBV6-6 to TRBJ1-4; unclear D gene. Looked up from germline, CDR1 is MNHNY and CDR2 is SVGAGI (reference sequence). Between the trimmed V and J ends, which lost 0 bases and 0 bases, there was a span of 5 bases. This CDR3 spans 15 amino acids. CDR3 sequence reads: CASSYSRATNEKLFF. CDR3 DNA: TGTGCCAGCAGTTACTCCCGGGCAACTAATGAAAAACTGTTTTTT.

The CDR3 reads CATSDDTGGEQYF. CDR3 in DNA: TGTGCCACCAGTGATGACACAGGGGGCGAGCAGTACTTC. The chain links TRBV24-1 to TRBJ2-7; 8 bases are shared with TRBD1. This CDR3 has 13 amino acids. V shed 3 bases and J 6 bases; nucleotides not matched to a gene: 3. CDR1 and CDR2 (germline): KGHDR, SFDVKD.

The chain recombines TRBV6-5 with TRBJ2-1; 9 bases are shared with TRBD2. Germline CDR1 MNHEY, CDR2 SVGAGI. The CDR3 has 15 amino acids. Trimming cost V 10 bases and J 1 base; bases outside gene matches: 8. The CDR3 nucleotides read TGTGCCACCCAGGGACTAGCTGGGTCCTACAATGAGCAGTTCTTC. Residues: CATQGLAGSYNEQFF.

The chain recombines TRBV28 with TRBJ2-3; 9 nucleotides align to TRBD2. The CDR3 loop spans 15 amino acids. J gave up 4 bases and V 6 bases, and 8 bases lay outside the gene matches. The germline CDR1 and CDR2 sequences are MDHEN and SYDVKM. This chain's CDR3 is CASSRGSGRSDTQYF. The CDR3 DNA reads TGTGCCAGCAGCCGTGGTAGCGGGAGATCAGATACGCAGTATTTT.

V and J are TRBV12-3 or TRBV12-4 and TRBJ2-7; D is unresolved. V was cut by 4 bases and J by 2 bases, with 9 bases left in between. This CDR3 spans 13 amino acids. The CDR3, as DNA: TGTGCCAGCAGTTCTAGGCTAGCCTACGAGCAGTACTTC. The encoded protein is CASSSRLAYEQYF.

This chain links TRBV12-3 or TRBV12-4 with TRBJ2-5; possible D gene TRBD2, 6 bases. This CDR3 contains 13 residues. V dropped 2 bases and J dropped 4 bases, with 8 bases sitting between them. CDR3 protein: CASSLSGVETQYF. The DNA of the CDR3 is TGTGCCAGCAGTTTATCGGGAGTAGAGACCCAGTACTTC.

This clone was seen only once. The chain recombines TRBV20-1 with TRBJ1-1; maybe TRBD1 (5 bases). V lost 6 bases to trimming and J lost 7 bases, with 12 bases between them. This CDR3 contains 11 residues. Germline V gene data show CDR1 as DFQATT and CDR2 as SNEGSKA (reference sequence). In DNA form, the CDR3 reads TGCAGTGCCTACTCCAGGGTTGAAGCTTTCTTT. This translates into CSAYSRVEAFF.

This chain links TRBV10-3 with TRBJ2-1; the match to TRBD2 covers 8 bases. V shed 4 bases, J shed 9 bases, and the junction held 11 bases outside the gene matches. Germline CDR1 and CDR2: ENHRY and SYGVKD. The CDR3 consists of 15 residues. CDR3 DNA: TGTGCCATCAGTGCCACGGGGGGGAGTGAGGGTGAGCAGTTCTTC. It is translated as CAISATGGSEGEQFF.

The chain carries TRBV7-9 and TRBJ2-5, with D possibly TRBD1 on 6 matching bases. Germline loops: CDR1 SEHNR, CDR2 FQNEAQ (reference sequence). The V gene lost 5 bases and the J gene lost 2 bases, with 12 bases spanning the gap. The CDR3 has 14 residues. The CDR3 sequence: CASSPGQPQETQYF. CDR3 nucleotides: TGTGCCAGCAGCCCCGGACAGCCTCAAGAGACCCAGTACTTC.